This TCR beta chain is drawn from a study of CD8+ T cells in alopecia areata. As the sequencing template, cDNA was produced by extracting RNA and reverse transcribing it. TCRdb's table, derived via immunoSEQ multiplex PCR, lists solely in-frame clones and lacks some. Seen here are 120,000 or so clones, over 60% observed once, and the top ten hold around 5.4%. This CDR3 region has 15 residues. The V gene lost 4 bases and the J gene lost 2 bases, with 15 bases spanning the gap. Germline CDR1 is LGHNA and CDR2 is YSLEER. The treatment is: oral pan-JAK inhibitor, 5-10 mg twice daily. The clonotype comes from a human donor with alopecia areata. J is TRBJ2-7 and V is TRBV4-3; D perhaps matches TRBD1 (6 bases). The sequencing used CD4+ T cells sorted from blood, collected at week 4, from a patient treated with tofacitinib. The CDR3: CASSPQDSPTYEQYF. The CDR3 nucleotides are TGCGCCAGCAGCCCACAGGACAGCCCGACCTACGAGCAGTACTTC.